These T cell receptor beta chains were read from a single sample in a study of long-term antiretroviral therapy in people with HIV. Profiling relied on immunoSEQ multiplex PCR, and the TCRdb table lists in-frame clones only, not all of them. This table holds about 20,000 clones, approximately 78% found once. The source was unsorted PBMCs, collected 0.6 years after starting antiretroviral therapy. The source is a woman under 30 with HIV. Each CDR3 is given with its conserved first and last residue. The D gene is left open where the match is weak. Where a row states a size, it is once, few, many or the class of an expanded clone; other rows omit it.

D gene	clone size	J gene	V gene	CDR3 protein	CDR3 DNA
TRBD1	NA	TRBJ1-1	TRBV5-1	CASSSQGGNTEAFF	TGCGCCAGCAGCTCCCAGGGGGGCAACACTGAAGCTTTCTTT
NA	NA	TRBJ1-1	TRBV6-1	CASSLRLGTEAFF	TGTGCCAGCAGTCTGCGACTGGGCACTGAAGCTTTCTTT
NA	once	TRBJ1-4	TRBV7-2	CASSLQGGEEKLFF	TGTGCCAGCAGCCTCCAGGGTGGTGAAGAAAAACTGTTTTTT
NA	few	TRBJ2-7	TRBV6-7	CASSSIDRSSSYEQYF	TGTGCCAGCAGTTCTATAGACAGGAGCAGCTCCTACGAGCAGTACTTC
NA	NA	TRBJ2-7	TRBV9	CASSVAPDSYEQYF	TGTGCCAGCAGCGTAGCTCCGGACAGCTACGAGCAGTACTTC
NA	NA	TRBJ1-2	TRBV27	CASSLSGGGGYTF	TGTGCCAGCAGTTTATCAGGGGGAGGTGGCTACACCTTC
TRBD1	NA	TRBJ1-6	TRBV6-5	CASRTGVGNSPLHF	TGTGCCAGCAGAACAGGGGTTGGTAATTCACCCCTCCACTTT
TRBD1	NA	TRBJ1-5	TRBV6-5	CASARDRVNAQPQHF	TGTGCCAGCGCCCGGGACAGGGTAAATGCTCAGCCCCAGCATTTT
TRBD2	NA	TRBJ2-3	TRBV7-3	CASSFLAGTDTQYF	TGTGCCAGCAGCTTCCTAGCGGGGACAGATACGCAGTATTTT
TRBD2	few	TRBJ2-3	TRBV6-4	CASSDTSGGGDTQYF	TGTGCCAGCAGTGATACTAGCGGGGGAGGAGATACGCAGTATTTT
NA	NA	TRBJ2-7	TRBV7-6	CASSLAVAGRGLPLGEQYF	TGTGCCAGCAGCTTAGCGGTGGCAGGACGCGGACTGCCTTTAGGGGAGCAGTACTTC
NA	NA	TRBJ1-1	TRBV10-3	CAISVAENTEAFF	TGTGCCATCAGTGTCGCGGAAAACACTGAAGCTTTCTTT
NA	few	TRBJ2-1	TRBV7-9	CASSLQGVNNEQFF	TGTGCCAGCAGCTTACAGGGAGTCAACAATGAGCAGTTCTTC
TRBD1	NA	TRBJ1-5	TRBV28	CASSWGNRGSYSNQPQHF	TGTGCCAGCAGTTGGGGGAACAGGGGTTCCTATAGCAATCAGCCCCAGCATTTT
NA	NA	TRBJ1-2	TRBV7-6	CASSLAGDYGYTF	TGTGCCAGCAGCTTAGCGGGGGACTATGGCTACACCTTC
TRBD1	NA	TRBJ1-5	TRBV7-2	CASSTRTGDNQPQHF	TGTGCCAGCAGCACGCGGACAGGGGACAATCAGCCCCAGCATTTT
TRBD1	NA	TRBJ1-1	TRBV11-2	CASSLAPGQGDTEAFF	TGTGCCAGCAGCTTAGCGCCCGGGCAGGGGGACACTGAAGCTTTCTTT
TRBD2	NA	TRBJ2-7	TRBV6-5	CASGTSGSYNEQYF	TGTGCCAGCGGCACTAGCGGGAGTTACAACGAGCAGTACTTC
NA	few	TRBJ1-1	TRBV5-1	CASSLLSRNTEAFF	TGCGCCAGCAGCTTGCTATCCAGGAACACTGAAGCTTTCTTT
NA	NA	TRBJ2-5	TRBV9	CASSVDNTDWETQYF	TGTGCCAGCAGCGTAGACAACACCGACTGGGAGACCCAGTACTTC
NA	NA	TRBJ1-5	TRBV15	CATSRLRGANQPQHF	TGTGCCACCAGCAGGCTCCGGGGGGCCAATCAGCCCCAGCATTTT
NA	NA	TRBJ1-2	TRBV7-9	CASSLGASNNYGYTF	TGTGCCAGCAGCTTGGGGGCCAGCAATAACTATGGCTACACCTTC
NA	NA	TRBJ2-5	TRBV21-1	CASSRETQYF	TGTGCCAGCAGCAGGGAGACCCAGTACTTC
NA	NA	TRBJ1-4	TRBV11-1	CASSLDGYNEKLFF	TGTGCCAGCAGTTTGGACGGGTATAATGAAAAACTGTTTTTT
NA	NA	TRBJ2-3	TRBV7-3	CASSLQQFGIGTDTQYF	TGTGCCAGCAGCTTACAGCAATTCGGGATAGGTACAGATACGCAGTATTTT
TRBD2	NA	TRBJ2-7	TRBV27	CASRITSGTTYEQYF	TGTGCCAGCAGAATTACTAGCGGGACAACCTACGAGCAGTACTTC
NA	NA	TRBJ1-5	TRBV27	CASSQWGSNQPQHF	TGTGCCAGCAGTCAGTGGGGAAGCAATCAGCCCCAGCATTTT
TRBD1	NA	TRBJ1-2	TRBV5-1	CASIPDPGGSNYGYTF	TGCGCCAGCATCCCGGACCCAGGGGGCTCTAACTATGGCTACACCTTC
TRBD2	NA	TRBJ2-1	TRBV28	CASSLLTSGGYNEQFF	TGTGCCAGCAGTTTATTGACTAGCGGGGGGTACAATGAGCAGTTCTTC
NA	NA	TRBJ1-2	TRBV6-4	CASSVGLNYGYTF	TGTGCCAGCAGTGTCGGACTAAACTATGGCTACACCTTC
TRBD2	NA	TRBJ2-3	TRBV15	CATSHLAGVPLLTDTQYF	TGTGCCACCAGCCACTTGGCGGGGGTCCCCCTGCTCACAGATACGCAGTATTTT
NA	NA	TRBJ2-3	TRBV2	CASSEEGGTQYF	TGTGCCAGCAGTGAAGAGGGGGGGACGCAGTATTTT
NA	NA	TRBJ1-2	TRBV29-1	CSARIAGRSGYTF	TGCAGCGCCCGAATAGCGGGGAGGAGTGGCTACACCTTC
NA	once	TRBJ1-2	TRBV10-3	CAISESTVVGGAYGYTF	TGTGCCATCAGTGAGTCGACTGTGGTGGGGGGGGCTTATGGCTACACCTTC
TRBD1	NA	TRBJ2-5	TRBV5-1	CASSLGQGETQYF	TGCGCCAGCAGCTTGGGACAGGGAGAGACCCAGTACTTC
TRBD2	NA	TRBJ2-1	TRBV5-1	CASSSGGTSYNEQFF	TGCGCCAGCAGCTCGGGGGGAACCTCCTACAATGAGCAGTTCTTC
NA	NA	TRBJ2-5	TRBV4-3	CASSQDSEGEEETQYF	TGCGCCAGCAGCCAAGATTCGGAGGGGGAGGAAGAGACCCAGTACTTC
NA	NA	TRBJ2-6	TRBV5-1	CASTPDLSGANVLTF	TGCGCCAGCACCCCGGACCTATCTGGGGCCAACGTCCTGACTTTC
NA	NA	TRBJ2-2	TRBV10-3	CAISVGPTKDTGELFF	TGTGCCATCAGTGTAGGACCGACCAAGGACACCGGGGAGCTGTTTTTT
NA	NA	TRBJ2-7	TRBV19	CASSISGTVSYEQYF	TGTGCCAGTAGTATATCGGGGACGGTGTCCTACGAGCAGTACTTC